This is a list of T cell receptor beta chains from one sample in a study of T cells after yellow fever vaccination. TCRdb fed the 5' RACE reads into MiXCR, producing one record per CDR3 protein. The table lists fewer than 350,000 distinct CDR3 sequences, roughly 8.7% of them singletons. The sample in question was PBMCs, obtained on the day of the first yellow fever vaccination. All receptors come from a man aged 18 to 35 who received the YFV17D yellow fever vaccine. CDR3s include the opening cysteine and the closing phenylalanine or tryptophan. Each record gives: J gene, V gene, clone size, D gene, CDR3 DNA, CDR3 protein. A D gene is named only where the DNA matches it firmly. A row's size may be missing; if present it is once, few, many or a size class.

>TRBJ1-2|TRBV12-3/TRBV12-4|-|-
TGTGCCAGCAGTTCCGAATATAACTATGGCTACACCTTC
CASSSEYNYGYTF
>TRBJ1-2|TRBV12-3/TRBV12-4|few|TRBD1
TGTGCCAGCAGTCCGGACAGGGCACCCATTAACTATGGCTACACCTTC
CASSPDRAPINYGYTF
>TRBJ2-4|TRBV7-2|-|-
TGTGCCAGCAGCTTAAGGAGGGAAAACATTCAGTACTTC
CASSLRRENIQYF
>TRBJ1-2|TRBV5-1|few|TRBD1
TGCGCCAGCCGAAGCGAGACAGGGCCATATGGCTACACCTTC
CASRSETGPYGYTF
>TRBJ2-1|TRBV7-2|many|TRBD2
TGTGCCAGCAGCTTCGGGGCTAGCGGCGCGGATGAGCAGTTCTTC
CASSFGASGADEQFF
>TRBJ2-1|TRBV7-2|many|TRBD1
TGTGCCAGCAGCTTGGGGGGACAGGTCTACAATGAGCAGTTCTTC
CASSLGGQVYNEQFF
>TRBJ2-3|TRBV18|few|-
TGTGCCAGCTCTCAGGACTCCATAGATACGCAGTATTTT
CASSQDSIDTQYF
>TRBJ2-5|TRBV7-2|-|TRBD2
TGTGCCAGCAGCTACTCGCGGGGGAATGAAGAGACCCAGTACTTC
CASSYSRGNEETQYF
>TRBJ1-1|TRBV7-6|-|-
TGTGCCAGCAGCAGGGGGAGAGACTCTGAAGCTTTCTTT
CASSRGRDSEAFF
>TRBJ2-1|TRBV2|-|-
TGTGCCGGCCGGCCCCAGGGGCCTGAGCAGTTCTTC
CAGRPQGPEQFF
>TRBJ1-6|TRBV19|-|-
TGTGCCAGTAAGGAAGGGGGGCTCCAAGGTCCCCTCCACTTT
CASKEGGLQGPLHF
>TRBJ2-3|TRBV18|-|-
TGTGCCAGCTCTCGACAACTAGTTACAGATACGCAGTATTTT
CASSRQLVTDTQYF
>TRBJ1-1|TRBV20-1|many|-
TGCAGTGCAACGACAGGCCTTATGAACACTGAAGCTTTCTTT
CSATTGLMNTEAFF
>TRBJ2-1|TRBV12-3/TRBV12-4|many|-
TGTGCCAGTCCGGGGCTGGGAGATGAGCAGTTCTTC
CASPGLGDEQFF
>TRBJ2-3|TRBV12-3/TRBV12-4|-|-
TGTGCCAGCAGTTTTAGGCCGGGTACAGATACGCAGTATTTT
CASSFRPGTDTQYF
>TRBJ2-5|TRBV11-1|few|-
TGTGCCAGCAGCCAATTGCCACCCCGGGTGACCCAGTACTTC
CASSQLPPRVTQYF
>TRBJ2-2|TRBV5-1|-|TRBD1
TGCGCCAGCAGCTTGTTACCGGCCGGGACAGGGGTGTCCGGGGAGCTGTTTTTT
CASSLLPAGTGVSGELFF
>TRBJ1-1|TRBV5-1|few|-
TGCGCCAGCAGCAAACAAGGGCTGCCGGGGACTGAAGCTTTCTTT
CASSKQGLPGTEAFF
>TRBJ1-5|TRBV4-2|few|TRBD1
TGTGCCAGCAGCCTCGGGACAGGGGGCGCGGATAGCAATCAGCCCCAGCATTTT
CASSLGTGGADSNQPQHF
>TRBJ2-5|TRBV6-1|-|TRBD2
TGTGCCAGCAGCCGTTCCTTTAGCGGGGTCCAAGAGACCCAGTACTTC
CASSRSFSGVQETQYF
>TRBJ2-2|TRBV4-2|few|TRBD2
TGTGCCAGCAGCCAACCCCCGGGGGGGGTGGGTTCCGGGGAGCTGTTTTTT
CASSQPPGGVGSGELFF
>TRBJ2-7|TRBV30|many|TRBD1
TGTGCCTGGAGTGGCCGGGACAGGGGTTTCCACGAGCAGTACTTC
CAWSGRDRGFHEQYF
>TRBJ1-1|TRBV6-1|few|TRBD1
TGTGCCAGCACCTGGGACAGGGGGGGCACTGAAGCTTTCTTT
CASTWDRGGTEAFF
>TRBJ2-3|TRBV29-1|many|-
TGCAGCGTTGACAGGGGCACAGATACGCAGTATTTT
CSVDRGTDTQYF
>TRBJ2-5|TRBV11-2|few|TRBD1
TGTGCCAGCAGCTTCGACAGGGGAAACCTAGAGACCCAGTACTTC
CASSFDRGNLETQYF
>TRBJ2-5|TRBV6-5|many|-
TGTGCCAGCAGCTACAGGATCGGTATTCAAGAGACCCAGTACTTC
CASSYRIGIQETQYF
>TRBJ2-5|TRBV20-1|few|TRBD1
TGCAGTGCTACCAACGGGACAGGGAGGGGAGAGACCCAGTACTTC
CSATNGTGRGETQYF
>TRBJ2-5|TRBV5-1|-|-
TGCGCCAGCAGCTTACAGGGTGGTTCCAAGGAGACCCAGTACTTC
CASSLQGGSKETQYF
>TRBJ2-4|TRBV7-9|few|-
TGTGCCAGCAGCGGAGGGGGTGGCAAAAACATTCAGTACTTC
CASSGGGGKNIQYF
>TRBJ1-5|TRBV4-2|-|-
TGTGCCAGCAGCCAAGGCTCGATCAATCAGCCCCAGCATTTT
CASSQGSINQPQHF
>TRBJ1-2|TRBV5-5|-|-
TGTGCCAGGGGCTCCGGGGCTGACTATGGCTACACCTTC
CARGSGADYGYTF
>TRBJ1-1|TRBV7-8|few|-
TGTGCCAGCAACGAAAGGGGATACGGGCTGGCTTTCTTT
CASNERGYGLAFF
>TRBJ2-7|TRBV5-1|many|-
TGCGCCAGCAGCCTGGACAGACTCCTACCGAATACCTACGAGCAGTACTTC
CASSLDRLLPNTYEQYF
>TRBJ1-2|TRBV15|-|-
TGTGCCACCAGCAGAGAGAGTACCCGGGGGGGGTACGGCTACACCTTC
CATSRESTRGGYGYTF
>TRBJ2-3|TRBV10-3|few|-
TGTGCCATCAGTGAGTCTAAGACAGTATATACGCAGTATTTT
CAISESKTVYTQYF
>TRBJ2-1|TRBV7-7|few|-
TGTGCCAGCAGCTTAAGTGGGCGAGTAATATACAATGAGCAGTTCTTC
CASSLSGRVIYNEQFF
>TRBJ2-2|TRBV2|-|-
TGTGCCAGCAGTGAATCCAGGGAGCTGTTTTTT
CASSESRELFF